A single sample gave rise to the 21 T cell receptor beta chains below, sequenced in a study of T cell responses to AZD1222 COVID-19 vaccine. The data were produced by immunoSEQ multiplex PCR, yet TCRdb's version contains in-frame clones alone and is incomplete. The data show 90,000 to 120,000 clones, about 90% seen once. The sample in question was peripheral blood, obtained on day 0 of AZD1222 vaccination. The origin of the receptors is an adult in good health.

The chain uses TRBV7-3 and TRBJ1-6, with D possibly TRBD1 on 5 matching bases. The CDR3 covers 14 residues. With 2 bases removed from V and 9 bases from J, the gap between germline ends came to 11 bases. Germline CDR1 is SGHTA and CDR2 is FQGTGA. The CDR3 reads CASSLEGWGSPLHF. The CDR3 DNA reads TGTGCCAGCAGCTTAGAGGGGTGGGGTTCACCCCTCCACTTT. Complete variable domain (other parts from reference TRBV7-3 and TRBJ1-6): GAGVSQTPSNKVTEKGKYVELRCDPISGHTALYWYRQSLGQGPEFLIYFQGTGAADDSGLPNDRFFAVRPEGSVSTLKIQRTERGDSAVYLCASSLEGWGSPLHFGNGTRLTVT.

The DNA of the CDR3 is TGTGCCAGCAGCTTGCGGCGACAGGGGTTCTATAATTCACCCCTCCACTTT. As protein: CASSLRRQGFYNSPLHF. The V gene is TRBV5-6, the J gene TRBJ1-6; 8 bases are shared with TRBD1. V was clipped by 1 base and J by 3 bases; unmatched bases: 6. The CDR3 is made up of 17 amino acids. Germline lookup yields CDR1 SGHDT and CDR2 YYEEEE.

In its sample, this clone was seen once. This chain uses TRBV5-1 with TRBJ2-2; no definite D call. This CDR3 is 16 amino acids long. Trimming took 1 base from V and 1 from J, leaving 11 bases between them. The V gene's germline CDR1 is SGHRS and CDR2 YFSETQ. The CDR3 nucleotides are TGCGCCAGCAGCTTGAGGTTTCAAAAGAACACCGGGGAGCTGTTTTTT. Translated, it gives CASSLRFQKNTGELFF.

The chain links TRBV18 to TRBJ2-3; no clear D gene. V was cut by 2 bases and J by 2 bases, with 8 bases left in between. Germline CDR1 KGHSH, CDR2 LQKENI. The CDR3 sequence is 14 residues long. The CDR3 sequence is CASSPEANTDTQYF. Here the CDR3 DNA reads TGTGCCAGCTCACCAGAGGCCAACACAGATACGCAGTATTTT. The variable domain in full, completed from reference TRBV18 and TRBJ2-3, reads NAGVMQNPRHLVRRRGQEARLRCSPMKGHSHVYWYRQLPEEGLKFMVYLQKENIIDESGMPKERFSAEFPKEGPSILRIQQVVRGDSAAYFCASSPEANTDTQYFGPGTRLTVL.

The chain recombines TRBV6-5 with TRBJ2-7; D is possibly TRBD1 (5 bases). The V gene's germline CDR1 is MNHEY and CDR2 SVGAGI. The V end was cut by 6 bases, the J end by 3 bases, with 15 bases between. CDR3 length: 14 amino acids. The CDR3 DNA sequence: TGTGCCAGCAGCCAATTCACAGGCAACTACGAGCAGTACTTC. Translated: CASSQFTGNYEQYF.

The CDR3 is CASSSGPRGGYTF. DNA of the CDR3: TGTGCCAGCAGTTCTGGGCCGCGGGGGGGCTACACCTTC. The gene calls are TRBV28 and TRBJ1-2; possible D gene TRBD1, 5 bases. This CDR3 has 13 amino acids. V lost 4 bases to trimming and J lost 8 bases, with 14 bases between them. CDR1 MDHEN and CDR2 SYDVKM come from the germline V gene.

The CDR3 DNA follows: TGTGCCAGCAGCCGAAAGTCCACTAGCGGCCCCGGTACGCAGTATTTT. This codes for CASSRKSTSGPGTQYF. This chain connects TRBV6-2 or TRBV6-3 to TRBJ2-3; 8 positions agree with TRBD2. Unmatched junction bases numbered 16, after V lost 6 bases and J lost 8 bases. The V gene's germline CDR1 is MNHEY and CDR2 SVGEGT. There are 16 residues in the CDR3.

V and J are TRBV18 and TRBJ1-1, with D unclear. The ends were cut back, 5 bases at V and 6 bases at J, with 7 bases in the middle. Germline CDR1 KGHSH, CDR2 LQKENI. This CDR3 contains 11 residues. CDR3 protein: CASSSRAEAFF. CDR3 nucleotides: TGTGCCAGCTCAAGTCGCGCTGAAGCTTTCTTT. Variable domain in full (rest from reference TRBV18 and TRBJ1-1): NAGVMQNPRHLVRRRGQEARLRCSPMKGHSHVYWYRQLPEEGLKFMVYLQKENIIDESGMPKERFSAEFPKEGPSILRIQQVVRGDSAAYFCASSSRAEAFFGQGTRLTVV.

This chain links TRBV15 with TRBJ1-5, with TRBD1 as a possible D gene (6 bases). The CDR3 runs to 16 residues. Germline-derived CDR1 and CDR2 are LNHNV and YYDKDF (reference sequence). The ends were cut back, 3 bases at V and 7 bases at J, with 19 bases in the middle. As DNA, the CDR3 is TGTGCCACCAGCAGGGCCTCCAGGGGACTTGAACAGCCCCAGCATTTT. Amino acid sequence: CATSRASRGLEQPQHF. Drawing the rest from reference TRBV15 and TRBJ1-5, the complete variable domain is DAMVIQNPRYQVTQFGKPVTLSCSQTLNHNVMYWYQQKSSQAPKLLFHYYDKDFNNEADTPDNFQSRRPNTSFCFLDIRSPGLGDTAMYLCATSRASRGLEQPQHFGDGTRLSIL.

The V gene is TRBV7-2, the J gene TRBJ1-1; D is ambiguous. The length of the CDR3 is 12 residues. Per the germline V gene, CDR1 is SGHTA and CDR2 is FQGNSA. The V end was cut by 3 bases, the J end by 3 bases, with 5 bases between. The CDR3 DNA sequence: TGTGCCAGCAGCTTGTCACACACTGAAGCTTTCTTT. It is translated as CASSLSHTEAFF.

This clone has a single count. The chain has TRBV11-3 and TRBJ2-3; 9 bases are a match to TRBD1. CDR3 length: 16 residues. The germline V gene has CDR1 SGHNT and CDR2 YENEEA. The V gene end was trimmed by 4 bases and the J gene end by 5 bases; junction bases not matched to a gene: 10. In DNA form, the CDR3 reads TGTGCCAGCAGCTCCCGCCAGGGACAGGGTCAAGATACGCAGTATTTT. This codes for CASSSRQGQGQDTQYF. Full variable domain (remainder filled in from reference TRBV11-3 and TRBJ2-3): EAGVVQSPRYKIIEKKQPVAFWCNPISGHNTLYWYLQNLGQGPELLIRYENEEAVDDSQLPKDRFSAERLKGVDSTLKIQPAELGDSAVYLCASSSRQGQGQDTQYFGPGTRLTVL.

The chain is built from TRBV6-5 and TRBJ2-7; D gene unclear. In germline, CDR1 is MNHEY, CDR2 SVGAGI. The ends were cut back, 3 bases at V and 1 base at J, with 10 bases in the middle. This CDR3 contains 14 residues. The CDR3: CASSYRAQSYEQYF. The CDR3 coding sequence is TGTGCCAGCAGTTATCGGGCACAGTCCTACGAGCAGTACTTC.

This chain joins TRBV4-1 and TRBJ2-7, with TRBD1 matching over 7 bases. This CDR3 is 15 amino acids long. Germline CDR1 is MGHRA and CDR2 is YSYEKL. J lost 1 base, V lost 5 bases, and 8 bases had no gene match. CDR3 sequence (DNA): TGCGCCAGCAGCAGAACCGGGACAGCGTCCTACGAGCAGTACTTC. Translated: CASSRTGTASYEQYF.

The chain recombines TRBV6-7 with TRBJ1-5; 11 nucleotides match TRBD1. TRBV6-7 falls under the ORF class, with uncertain function. Unmatched junction bases numbered 11, after V lost 4 bases and J lost 3 bases. The CDR3 is 18 amino acids. The CDR3 nucleotides are TGTGCCAGCAGTTCCTTTCCAGGGACAGGGGGTGTCAATCAGCCCCAGCATTTT. Its protein product is CASSSFPGTGGVNQPQHF.

This clone came up a few times. The V gene is TRBV5-4, the J gene TRBJ2-2; D is uncertain. Trimming left V 0 bases short and J 1 base short, with 7 bases between. CDR1 and CDR2 (germline): SGHNT, YYREEE (reference sequence). The CDR3 has 15 residues. The CDR3 here is CASSLGHRNTGELFF. CDR3 coding DNA: TGTGCCAGCAGCTTGGGTCACAGGAACACCGGGGAGCTGTTTTTT.

Only a few counts were recorded for this clone. This rearrangement joins TRBV11-3 to TRBJ1-1, with a weak D call TRBD1 (5 bases). Per the germline V gene, CDR1 is SGHNT and CDR2 is YENEEA. The ends were cut back, 4 bases at V and 3 bases at J, with 12 bases in the middle. The CDR3 is 14 residues long. The CDR3, as DNA: TGTGCCAGCAGCTATAGGGGCCGGGACACTGAAGCTTTCTTT. It codes for CASSYRGRDTEAFF. The entire variable domain, with the rest obtained from reference TRBV11-3 and TRBJ1-1, is as follows: EAGVVQSPRYKIIEKKQPVAFWCNPISGHNTLYWYLQNLGQGPELLIRYENEEAVDDSQLPKDRFSAERLKGVDSTLKIQPAELGDSAVYLCASSYRGRDTEAFFGQGTRLTVV.

The chain combines TRBV19 with TRBJ2-1; D not certain. The germline gives CDR1 LNHDA, CDR2 SQIVND (reference sequence). V lost 7 bases, J lost 1 base, and 14 bases lay in between. This CDR3 is built from 15 residues. CDR3: CASTASLVSYNEQFF. Written as DNA, the CDR3 is TGTGCCAGTACAGCAAGCTTAGTATCCTACAATGAGCAGTTCTTC.

This clone was seen just once. The chain combines TRBV11-2 with TRBJ2-3; 7 nucleotides align to TRBD1. Germline lookup yields CDR1 SGHAT and CDR2 FQNNGV. J lost 5 bases, V lost 1 base, and 3 bases had no gene match. This CDR3 has 14 residues. The CDR3 DNA follows: TGTGCCAGCAGCTTAGGGCAGGGGGTAGATACGCAGTATTTT. It yields the protein CASSLGQGVDTQYF.

The V gene is TRBV6-2 or TRBV6-3, the J gene TRBJ2-7, with a weak D call TRBD1 (5 bases). V was pared by 7 bases and J by 3 bases, with 10 bases between. Looked up from germline, CDR1 is MNHEY and CDR2 is SVGEGT. This CDR3 comprises 12 residues. The CDR3 nucleotides read TGTGCCAGCAACCCCCAGGGCTACGAGCAGTACTTC. This encodes CASNPQGYEQYF.

The chain is built from TRBV27 and TRBJ2-3; D gene unclear. V lost 5 bases, J lost 0 bases, and 9 bases lay in between. Per the germline V gene, CDR1 is MNHEY and CDR2 is SMNVEV (reference sequence). This CDR3 region has 14 residues. CDR3 bases: TGTGCCAGCAGTCCCAGCGAAAGCACAGATACGCAGTATTTT. The encoded protein is CASSPSESTDTQYF.

The V and J genes are TRBV7-8 and TRBJ1-5; D is ambiguous. Germline CDR1 SGHVS, CDR2 FQNEAQ. Trimming left V 1 base short and J 0 bases short, with 7 bases between. The CDR3 length is 15 residues. In nucleotides, the CDR3 is TGTGCCAGCAGCTTAGGCAGTTATAGCAATCAGCCCCAGCATTTT. Translated, it gives CASSLGSYSNQPQHF.